This T cell receptor (beta chain) was sequenced during a study of CD8 T cells in ankylosing spondylitis. Quantitative barcoded 5'-RACE was used to prepare TCR beta libraries. Using its own MiXCR run on the 5' RACE reads, TCRdb lists one record per CDR3 protein. The repertoire holds some 240,000 distinct CDR3 sequences, with 18% as singletons. The CDR3 totals 16 residues. CDR1 and CDR2 from the germline V gene are SEHNR and FQNEAQ (reference sequence). V lost 5 bases and J lost 2; bases outside the gene matches: 8. This clonotype was observed a few times. The antigen remains unidentified. Regarding the study as a whole: Earlier reports found some motif variants in synovial fluid and blood in reactive arthritis. Fewer than ten highly homologous variants made up a TCR beta motif, and this motif appeared characteristic of ankylosing spondylitis blood.

Source material: blood, either unsorted or a sorted T cell fraction (not recorded which). The origin of this receptor is a male donor with ankylosing spondylitis or in good health (not recorded which). The chain couples TRBV7-9 to TRBJ2-1; TRBD2 agrees at 8 bases. The CDR3: CASSLFSGNPYNEQFF. Written as DNA, the CDR3 is TGTGCCAGCAGCCTTTTTAGCGGGAACCCCTACAATGAGCAGTTCTTC.